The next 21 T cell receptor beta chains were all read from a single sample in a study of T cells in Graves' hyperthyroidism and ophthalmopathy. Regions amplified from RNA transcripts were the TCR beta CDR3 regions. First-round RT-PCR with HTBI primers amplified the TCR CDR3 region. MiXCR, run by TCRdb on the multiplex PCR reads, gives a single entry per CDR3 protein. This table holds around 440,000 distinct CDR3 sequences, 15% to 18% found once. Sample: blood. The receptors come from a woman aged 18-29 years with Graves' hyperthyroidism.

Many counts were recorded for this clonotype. The CDR3 nucleotides are TGTGCCAGCAGCCAAGATCGCACAGGCTTCTATGGCTACACCTTC. It is translated as CASSQDRTGFYGYTF. V and J are TRBV3-1 and TRBJ1-2; weak D call: TRBD1 (5 bases). V was clipped by 0 bases and J by 4 bases, with 12 bases between them. CDR1 and CDR2 (germline): LGHDT, YNNKEL (reference sequence). The CDR3 has 15 amino acids.

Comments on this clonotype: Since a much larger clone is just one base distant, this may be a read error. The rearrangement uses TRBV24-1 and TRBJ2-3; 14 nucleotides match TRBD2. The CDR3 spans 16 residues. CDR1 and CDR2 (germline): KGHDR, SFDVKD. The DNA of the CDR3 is TGTACCACCAGTGATTTCGGGACTAGCGGGAGAGATACGCAGTATTTT. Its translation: CTTSDFGTSGRDTQYF.

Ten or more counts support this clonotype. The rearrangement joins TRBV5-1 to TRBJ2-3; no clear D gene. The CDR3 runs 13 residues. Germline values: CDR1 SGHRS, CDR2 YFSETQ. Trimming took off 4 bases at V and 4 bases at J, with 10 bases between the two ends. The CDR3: CASSLPSPDTQYF. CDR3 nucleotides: TGCGCCAGCAGCCTGCCATCCCCAGATACGCAGTATTTT.

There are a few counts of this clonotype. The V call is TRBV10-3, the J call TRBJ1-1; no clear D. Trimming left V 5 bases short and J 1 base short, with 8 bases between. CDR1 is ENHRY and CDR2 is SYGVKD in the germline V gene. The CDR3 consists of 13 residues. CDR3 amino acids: CAISTDTNTEAFF. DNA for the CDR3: TGTGCCATCAGTACCGATACGAACACTGAAGCTTTCTTT.

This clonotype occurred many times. The CDR3 DNA is TGTGCCACCAGTGATTTGCGGTGGGATACGCAGTATTTT. As protein: CATSDLRWDTQYF. The V call is TRBV24-1, the J call TRBJ2-3; no firm D call. CDR3 length: 13 amino acids. Germline lookup yields CDR1 KGHDR and CDR2 SFDVKD. V was trimmed by 0 bases and J by 6 bases, leaving 6 bases between them.

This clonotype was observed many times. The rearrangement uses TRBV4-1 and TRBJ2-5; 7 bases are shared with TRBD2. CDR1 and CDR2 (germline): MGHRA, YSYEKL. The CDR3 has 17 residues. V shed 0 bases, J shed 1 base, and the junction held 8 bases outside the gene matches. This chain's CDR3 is CASSQDWREGPQETQYF. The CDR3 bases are TGCGCCAGCAGCCAAGATTGGAGGGAGGGCCCCCAAGAGACCCAGTACTTC.

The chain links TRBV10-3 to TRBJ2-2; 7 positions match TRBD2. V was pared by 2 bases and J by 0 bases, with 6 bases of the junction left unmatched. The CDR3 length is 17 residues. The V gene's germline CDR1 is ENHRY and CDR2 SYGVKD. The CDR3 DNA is TGTGCCATCAGTGAGAGGGGCGGGGGACCGAACACCGGGGAGCTGTTTTTT. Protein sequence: CAISERGGGPNTGELFF.

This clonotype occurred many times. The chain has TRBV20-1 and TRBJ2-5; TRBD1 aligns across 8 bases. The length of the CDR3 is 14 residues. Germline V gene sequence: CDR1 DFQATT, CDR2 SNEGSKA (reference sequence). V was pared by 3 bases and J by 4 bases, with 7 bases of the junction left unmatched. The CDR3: CSARQDRARETQYF. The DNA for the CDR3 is TGCAGTGCTAGGCAGGACAGGGCTAGAGAGACCCAGTACTTC.

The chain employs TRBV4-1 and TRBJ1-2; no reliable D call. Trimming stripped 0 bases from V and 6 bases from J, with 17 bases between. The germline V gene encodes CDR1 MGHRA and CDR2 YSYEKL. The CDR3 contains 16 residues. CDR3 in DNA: TGCGCCAGCAGCCAAGATGATAGAACAGAACTTAATGGCTACACCTTC. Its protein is CASSQDDRTELNGYTF.

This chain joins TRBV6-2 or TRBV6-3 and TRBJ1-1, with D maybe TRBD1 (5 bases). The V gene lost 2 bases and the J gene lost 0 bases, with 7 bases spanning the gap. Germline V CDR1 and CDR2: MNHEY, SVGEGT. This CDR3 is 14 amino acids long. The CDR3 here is CASSYGRVNTEAFF. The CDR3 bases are TGTGCCAGCAGTTACGGCAGGGTGAACACTGAAGCTTTCTTT.

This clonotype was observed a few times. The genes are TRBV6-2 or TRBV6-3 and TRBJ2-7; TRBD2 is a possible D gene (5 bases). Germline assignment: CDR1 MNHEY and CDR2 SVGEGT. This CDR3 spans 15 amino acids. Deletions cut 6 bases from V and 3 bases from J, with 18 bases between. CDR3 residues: CASSRRGFGYYEQYF. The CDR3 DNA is TGTGCCAGCAGCCGCCGGGGATTCGGGTACTACGAGCAGTACTTC.

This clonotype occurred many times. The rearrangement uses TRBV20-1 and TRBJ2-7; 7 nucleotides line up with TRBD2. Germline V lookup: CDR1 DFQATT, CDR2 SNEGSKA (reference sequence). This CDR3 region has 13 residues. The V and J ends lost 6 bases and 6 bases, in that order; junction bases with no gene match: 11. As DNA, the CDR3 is TGCAGTGCCTTGGGCGGGAGAATGGTCGAGCAGTACTTC. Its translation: CSALGGRMVEQYF.

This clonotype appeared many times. DNA of the CDR3: TGTGCCAGCAGCTTGCCAGACAGCGGCTACTATGGCTACACCTTC. It translates to CASSLPDSGYYGYTF. The chain joins TRBV5-5 to TRBJ1-2; perhaps TRBD1 as D (5 bases). Germline loops: CDR1 SGHKS, CDR2 YYEKEE (reference sequence). Between the trimmed V and J ends, which lost 1 base and 3 bases, there was a span of 13 bases. The CDR3 loop spans 15 amino acids.

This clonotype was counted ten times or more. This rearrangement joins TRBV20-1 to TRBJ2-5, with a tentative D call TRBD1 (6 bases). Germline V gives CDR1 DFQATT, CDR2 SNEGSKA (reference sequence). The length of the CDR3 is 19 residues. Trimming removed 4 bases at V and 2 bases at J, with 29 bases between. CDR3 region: CSAIRAEVGGLLGQETQYF. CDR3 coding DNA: TGCAGTGCTATCAGAGCCGAAGTTGGGGGCCTTCTAGGTCAAGAGACCCAGTACTTC.

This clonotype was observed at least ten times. The CDR3 is CASSPGGSIDTQYF. In nucleotides, the CDR3 is TGTGCCAGCTCACCAGGGGGTTCTATAGATACGCAGTATTTT. The chain recombines TRBV18 with TRBJ2-3; D could derive from TRBD1 or TRBD2 (5 bases each). The CDR3 covers 14 residues. V shed 2 bases and J shed 5 bases, with 11 bases lying between them. Germline CDR1 and CDR2: KGHSH and LQKENI.

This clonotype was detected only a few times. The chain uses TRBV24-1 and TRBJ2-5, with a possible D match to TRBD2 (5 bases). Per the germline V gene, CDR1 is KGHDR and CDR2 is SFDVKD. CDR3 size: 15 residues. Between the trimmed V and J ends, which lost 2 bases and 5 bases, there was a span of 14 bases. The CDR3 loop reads CATSDSGILGETQYF. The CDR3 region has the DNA TGTGCCACCAGTGATTCGGGAATCCTGGGGGAGACCCAGTACTTC.

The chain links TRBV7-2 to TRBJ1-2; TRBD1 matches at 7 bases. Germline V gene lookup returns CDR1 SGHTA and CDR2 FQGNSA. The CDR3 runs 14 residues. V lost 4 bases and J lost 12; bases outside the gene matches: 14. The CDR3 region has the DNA TGTGCCAGCAGCTCAAACTTCCTCCGGACAGGAGACACCTTC. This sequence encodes CASSSNFLRTGDTF.

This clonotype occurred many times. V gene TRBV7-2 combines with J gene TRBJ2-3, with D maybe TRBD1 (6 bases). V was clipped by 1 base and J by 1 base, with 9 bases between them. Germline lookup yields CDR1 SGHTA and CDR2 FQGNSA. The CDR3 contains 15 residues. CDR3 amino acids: CASSLDPGGTDTQYF. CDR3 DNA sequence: TGTGCCAGCAGCTTAGATCCAGGGGGCACAGATACGCAGTATTTT.

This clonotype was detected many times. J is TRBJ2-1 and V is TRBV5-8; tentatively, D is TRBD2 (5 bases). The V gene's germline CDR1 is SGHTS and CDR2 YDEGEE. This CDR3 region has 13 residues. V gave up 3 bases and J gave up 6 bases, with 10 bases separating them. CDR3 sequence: CASSSSGRNEQFF. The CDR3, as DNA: TGTGCCAGCAGCTCAAGCGGCCGCAATGAGCAGTTCTTC.

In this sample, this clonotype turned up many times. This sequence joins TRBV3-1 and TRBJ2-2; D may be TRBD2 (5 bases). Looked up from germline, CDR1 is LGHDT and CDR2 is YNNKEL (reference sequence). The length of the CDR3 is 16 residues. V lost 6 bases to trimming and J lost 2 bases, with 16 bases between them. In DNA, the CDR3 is TGTGCCAGCAGACATACGGGCCTAGCCAACACCGGGGAGCTGTTTTTT. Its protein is CASRHTGLANTGELFF.

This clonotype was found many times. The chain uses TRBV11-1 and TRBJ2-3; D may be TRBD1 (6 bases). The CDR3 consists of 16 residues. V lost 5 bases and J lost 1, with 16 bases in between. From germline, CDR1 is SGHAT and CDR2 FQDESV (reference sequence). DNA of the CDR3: TGTGCCAGCAGCCAGATCACAGGGTTGGGCACAGATACGCAGTATTTT. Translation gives CASSQITGLGTDTQYF.